The entry that follows covers one TCR beta chain sequence. This specimen comes from a study of OX40 agonist ivuxolimab in advanced cancers. This CDR3 spans 17 amino acids. The germline V gene has CDR1 MNHEY and CDR2 SMNVEV (reference sequence). Trimming took 6 bases from V and 0 from J, leaving 21 bases between them. Here immunoSEQ multiplex PCR was the method, and the copy in TCRdb shows in-frame clones only, minus some. The sample comprises tens of thousands of clones, about 90% of which are singletons, and approximately 2.9% rests with the top ten. The starting material was CD4+ or CD8+ T cells sorted from blood, obtained in a trial of the OX40 agonist ivuxolimab. V is TRBV27 and J is TRBJ2-7; D unresolved. The sequence derives from an adult with an advanced solid tumor such as melanoma, head and neck, liver or kidney cancer. DNA of the CDR3: TGTGCCAGCAGGAGTTCCACACAGCCTCGGAGCTCCTACGAGCAGTACTTC. It encodes CASRSSTQPRSSYEQYF.